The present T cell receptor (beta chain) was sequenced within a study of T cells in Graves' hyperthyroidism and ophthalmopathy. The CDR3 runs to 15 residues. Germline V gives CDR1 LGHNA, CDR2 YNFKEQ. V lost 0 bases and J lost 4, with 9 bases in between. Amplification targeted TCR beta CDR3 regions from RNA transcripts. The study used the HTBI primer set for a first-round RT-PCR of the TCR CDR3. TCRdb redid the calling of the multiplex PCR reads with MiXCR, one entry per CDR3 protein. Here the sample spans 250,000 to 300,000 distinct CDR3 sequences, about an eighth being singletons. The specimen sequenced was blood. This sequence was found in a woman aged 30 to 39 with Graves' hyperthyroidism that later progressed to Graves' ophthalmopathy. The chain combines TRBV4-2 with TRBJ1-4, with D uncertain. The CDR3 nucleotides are TGTGCCAGCAGCCAAGAGGACCTTAGTAATGAAAAACTGTTTTTT. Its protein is CASSQEDLSNEKLFF.